This TCR beta chain was profiled in a study of post-analysis software for immune sequencing data. Unique molecular identifiers were built into the TCR beta cDNA libraries. One entry per CDR3 protein results from TCRdb running MiXCR on the PCR reads. Of a few hundred thousand distinct CDR3 sequences listed, 35% to 40% are singletons. General study results and limits: TRBV5-6, TRBV5-1 and TRBV20-1 were among roughly five TRBV segments more frequent in patients than controls.

Germline CDR1 and CDR2: ENHRY and SYGVKD. This CDR3 contains 18 residues. The V and J ends lost 4 bases and 0 bases, in that order; junction bases with no gene match: 11. Remarks on this clonotype: Its antigen is not identified.

The receptor was derived from a girl between 5 and 17 years old with multiple sclerosis. Sequences were obtained from blood. The chain uses TRBV10-3 and TRBJ2-1; TRBD2 matches 8 bases. As DNA, the CDR3 is TGTGCCATCAGTGGAACTAGCGGTAAGATAAGCTCCTACAATGAGCAGTTCTTC. This encodes CAISGTSGKISSYNEQFF.